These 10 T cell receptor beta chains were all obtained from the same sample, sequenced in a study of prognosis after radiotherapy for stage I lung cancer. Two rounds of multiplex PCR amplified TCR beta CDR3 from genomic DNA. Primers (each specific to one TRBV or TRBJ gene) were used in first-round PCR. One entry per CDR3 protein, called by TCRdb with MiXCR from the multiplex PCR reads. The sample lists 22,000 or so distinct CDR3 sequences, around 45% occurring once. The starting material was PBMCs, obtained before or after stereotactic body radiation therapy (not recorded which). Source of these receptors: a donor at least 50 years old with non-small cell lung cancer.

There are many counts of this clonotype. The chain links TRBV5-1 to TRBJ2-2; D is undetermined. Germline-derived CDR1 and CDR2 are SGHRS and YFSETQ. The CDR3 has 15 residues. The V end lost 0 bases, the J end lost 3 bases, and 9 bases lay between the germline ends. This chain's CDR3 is CASSLEGPDTGELFF. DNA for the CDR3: TGCGCCAGCAGCTTGGAAGGGCCGGACACCGGGGAGCTGTTTTTT.

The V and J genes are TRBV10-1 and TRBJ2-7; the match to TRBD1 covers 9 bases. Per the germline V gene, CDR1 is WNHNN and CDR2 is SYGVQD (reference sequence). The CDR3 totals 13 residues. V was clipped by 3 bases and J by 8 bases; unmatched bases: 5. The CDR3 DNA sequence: TGCGCCAGCAGTGATAGGGACAGGGTGAAGCAGTACTTC. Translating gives CASSDRDRVKQYF.

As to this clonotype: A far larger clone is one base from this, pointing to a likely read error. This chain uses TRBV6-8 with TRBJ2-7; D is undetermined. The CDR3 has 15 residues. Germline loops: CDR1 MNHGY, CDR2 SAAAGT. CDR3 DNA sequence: TGTACCAGCAAGGTTGGCAGAACAAGCTCCTACGAGCAGTACTTC. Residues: CTSKVGRTSSYEQYF.

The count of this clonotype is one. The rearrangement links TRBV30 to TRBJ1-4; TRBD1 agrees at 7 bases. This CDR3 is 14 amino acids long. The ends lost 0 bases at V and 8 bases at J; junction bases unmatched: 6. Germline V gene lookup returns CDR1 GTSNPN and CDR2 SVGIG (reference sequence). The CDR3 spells CAWSVSRGDEKLFF. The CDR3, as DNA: TGTGCCTGGAGTGTAAGCAGGGGGGACGAAAAACTGTTTTTT.

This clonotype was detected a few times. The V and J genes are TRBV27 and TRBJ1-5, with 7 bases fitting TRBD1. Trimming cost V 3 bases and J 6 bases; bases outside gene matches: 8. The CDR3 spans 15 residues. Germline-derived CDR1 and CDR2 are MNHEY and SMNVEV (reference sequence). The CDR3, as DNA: TGTGCCAGCAGTTTGACAGGGAAATCCAGTCAGCCCCAGCATTTT. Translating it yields CASSLTGKSSQPQHF.

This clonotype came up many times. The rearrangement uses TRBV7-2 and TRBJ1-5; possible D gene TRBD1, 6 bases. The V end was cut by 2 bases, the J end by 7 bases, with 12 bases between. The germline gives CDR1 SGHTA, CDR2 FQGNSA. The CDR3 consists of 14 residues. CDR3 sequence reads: CASSLHRESQPQHF. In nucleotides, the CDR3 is TGTGCCAGCAGCTTACACAGGGAAAGCCAGCCCCAGCATTTT.

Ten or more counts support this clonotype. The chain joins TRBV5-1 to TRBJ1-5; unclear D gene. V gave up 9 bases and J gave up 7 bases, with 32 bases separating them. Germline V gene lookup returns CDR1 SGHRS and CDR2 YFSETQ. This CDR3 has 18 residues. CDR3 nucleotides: TGCGCCATCCCTAATTCCCCTCACGGCTTGCGACTTCACCAGCCCCAGCATTTT. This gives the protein CAIPNSPHGLRLHQPQHF.

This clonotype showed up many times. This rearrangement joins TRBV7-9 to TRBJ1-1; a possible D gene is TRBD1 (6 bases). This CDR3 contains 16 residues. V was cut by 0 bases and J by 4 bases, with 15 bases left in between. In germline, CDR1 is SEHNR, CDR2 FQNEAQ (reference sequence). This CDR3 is CASSLAALTGATEAFF. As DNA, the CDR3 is TGTGCCAGCAGCTTAGCCGCCTTGACGGGGGCCACTGAAGCTTTCTTT.

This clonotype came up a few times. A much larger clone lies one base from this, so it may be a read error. CDR3 DNA: TGCGCCAGCATCTCAGGGGGAGGGGAGACCCAGTACTTC. This codes for CASISGGGETQYF. This sequence joins TRBV5-1 and TRBJ2-5; D is tentatively TRBD1 or TRBD2 (7 bases each). The CDR3 loop spans 13 amino acids. The V gene's germline CDR1 is SGHRS and CDR2 YFSETQ. V gave up 6 bases and J gave up 5 bases, with 14 bases separating them.

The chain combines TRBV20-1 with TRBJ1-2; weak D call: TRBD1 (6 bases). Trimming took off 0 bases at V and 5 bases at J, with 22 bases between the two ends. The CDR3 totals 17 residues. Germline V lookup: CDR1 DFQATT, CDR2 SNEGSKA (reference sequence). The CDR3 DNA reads TGCAGTGCTAGAGATTGGTATTTGGTGGACAGTGCTTATGGCTACACCTTC. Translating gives CSARDWYLVDSAYGYTF.